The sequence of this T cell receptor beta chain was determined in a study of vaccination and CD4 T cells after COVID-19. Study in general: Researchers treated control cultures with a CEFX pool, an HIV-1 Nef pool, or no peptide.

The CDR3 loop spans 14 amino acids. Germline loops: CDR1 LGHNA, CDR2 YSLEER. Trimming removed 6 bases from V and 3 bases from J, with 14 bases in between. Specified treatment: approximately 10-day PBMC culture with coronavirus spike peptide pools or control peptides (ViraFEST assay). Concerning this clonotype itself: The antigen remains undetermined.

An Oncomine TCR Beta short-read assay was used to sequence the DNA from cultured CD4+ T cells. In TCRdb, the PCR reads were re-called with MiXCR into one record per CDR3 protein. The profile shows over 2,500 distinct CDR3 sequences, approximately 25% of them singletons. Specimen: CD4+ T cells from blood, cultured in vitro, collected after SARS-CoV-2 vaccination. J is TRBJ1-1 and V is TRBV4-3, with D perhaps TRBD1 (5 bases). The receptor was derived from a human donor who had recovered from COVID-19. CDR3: CASSPFGAHTEAFF. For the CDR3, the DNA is TGCGCCAGCAGTCCCTTCGGGGCGCACACTGAAGCTTTCTTT.